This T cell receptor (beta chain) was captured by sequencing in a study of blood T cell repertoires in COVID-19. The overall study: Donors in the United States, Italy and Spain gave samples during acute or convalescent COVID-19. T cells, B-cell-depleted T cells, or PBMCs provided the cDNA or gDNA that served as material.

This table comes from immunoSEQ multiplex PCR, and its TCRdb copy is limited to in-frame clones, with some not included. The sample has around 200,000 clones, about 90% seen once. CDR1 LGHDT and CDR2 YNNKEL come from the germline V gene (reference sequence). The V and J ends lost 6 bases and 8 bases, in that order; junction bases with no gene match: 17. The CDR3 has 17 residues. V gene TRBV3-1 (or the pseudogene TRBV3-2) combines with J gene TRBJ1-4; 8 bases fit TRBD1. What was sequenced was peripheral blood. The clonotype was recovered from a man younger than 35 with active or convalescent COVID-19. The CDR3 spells CASRRDGVQGAHEKLFF. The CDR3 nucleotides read TGTGCCAGCAGACGAGACGGTGTTCAGGGGGCGCACGAAAAACTGTTTTTT.